A selection of T cell receptor beta chains follows, all from one sample in a study of a mutant IDH1 vaccine in newly diagnosed glioma. Data came from immunoSEQ multiplex PCR; TCRdb stores just in-frame clones and leaves some out. The table has about 94,000 clones, around nine tenths seen once. Which antigens these TCRs recognize remains unknown. Here the sequenced sample was PBMCs, taken from a glioma patient whose treatment included an IDH1 peptide vaccine. These receptors all stem from a woman between 50 and 59 years old with glioma. Each CDR3 is given with its conserved first and last residue. The D gene is left open where the match is weak. Clone size appears in some rows only: once, few, many, or a class for an expanded clone.

TRBD1 TRBJ2-4 - TRBV6-5 TGTGCCAGCAGAGTTACAGGGGAGTACAAAAACATTCAGTACTTC CASRVTGEYKNIQYF
- TRBJ1-3 - TRBV28 TGTGCCAGCAGTTTACGAGGAAACACCATATATTTT CASSLRGNTIYF
TRBD1 TRBJ2-5 - TRBV30 TGTGCCTGGAGACAGGGGAAGACCACCCAGTACTTC CAWRQGKTTQYF
- TRBJ2-7 - TRBV28 TGTGCCAGCAGTTTGGGTTTATCTCGGGACCCCGGGCAGCAGTACTTC CASSLGLSRDPGQQYF
- TRBJ1-2 once TRBV19 TGTGCCAGTAGTATAGCTAGGAAGGGGGGAGATGGCTACACCTTC CASSIARKGGDGYTF
- TRBJ2-1 - TRBV6-4 TGTGCCAGCAGTGACACGGGAGCCCCGGGGGTAGAGCAGTTCTTC CASSDTGAPGVEQFF
TRBD2 TRBJ2-7 - TRBV5-1 TGCGCCAGCAGCCCCGGGACTATCTACGAGCAGTACTTC CASSPGTIYEQYF
- TRBJ1-1 - TRBV29-1 TGCAGCGTTGGTCGGGCGGGGACGAACACTGAAGCTTTCTTT CSVGRAGTNTEAFF
- TRBJ1-2 - TRBV28 TGTGCCAGCATCGCCTCGGGGTATAGCAACTATGGCTACACCTTC CASIASGYSNYGYTF
TRBD2 TRBJ2-5 - TRBV4-2 TGTGCCAGCAGCCACCTCCCGGGACTAGCGGGAGTCGACGGGACCCAGTACTTC CASSHLPGLAGVDGTQYF